The 7 T cell receptor beta chains presented below share a single source sample, sequenced in a study of CD4 T cells in relation to SARS-CoV-2 and coronaviruses. TCRdb's copy holds only in-frame clones and misses some; the assay was immunoSEQ multiplex PCR. The sample has about 59,000 clones, more than 80% seen once; the top ten hold roughly 1.5%. Before the COVID-19 pandemic, during about 2010-2019, CD4+ T cells were taken from unexposed donors. Sequenced: memory CD4+ T cells from PBMCs. The receptors were sampled from a human donor in good health.

The chain has TRBV5-4 and TRBJ1-1; D perhaps matches TRBD1 (5 bases). In germline, CDR1 is SGHNT, CDR2 YYREEE (reference sequence). The ends were cut back, 3 bases at V and 5 bases at J, with 20 bases in the middle. This CDR3 spans 16 amino acids. The CDR3 is CASSSQGARALTEAFF. As DNA, the CDR3 is TGTGCCAGCAGCTCCCAAGGGGCCAGGGCGCTGACTGAAGCTTTCTTT.

The V gene is TRBV5-6, the J gene TRBJ2-7; possible D gene TRBD1, 6 bases. V lost 1 base and J lost 6, with 14 bases in between. CDR1 and CDR2 from the germline V gene are SGHDT and YYEEEE. The CDR3 has 14 amino acids. Written as DNA, the CDR3 is TGTGCCAGCAGCTTGAAGGGGGAGACTCGCGAGCAGTACTTC. It translates to CASSLKGETREQYF. Together with reference TRBV5-6 and TRBJ2-7, the CDR3 gives the full variable domain: DAGVTQSPTHLIKTRGQQVTLRCSPKSGHDTVSWYQQALGQGPQFIFQYYEEEERQRGNFPDRFSGHQFPNYSSELNVNALLLGDSALYLCASSLKGETREQYFGPGTRLTVT.

The V call is TRBV19, the J call TRBJ1-2; D possibly corresponds to TRBD1 (5 bases). In germline, CDR1 is LNHDA, CDR2 SQIVND (reference sequence). The CDR3 runs 15 residues. V lost 6 bases, J lost 1 base, and 15 bases lay in between. The CDR3 sequence is CASSTTLGLNYGYTF. As DNA, the CDR3 is TGTGCCAGTAGCACGACACTGGGACTTAACTATGGCTACACCTTC.

The chain couples TRBV5-1 to TRBJ2-6; D is undetermined. The CDR3 sequence is 14 residues long. Trimming took 1 base from V and 1 from J, leaving 3 bases between them. From germline, CDR1 is SGHRS and CDR2 YFSETQ. CDR3 bases: TGCGCCAGCAGCTTGTCGTCTGGGGCCAACGTCCTGACTTTC. Its protein product is CASSLSSGANVLTF.

The V call is TRBV28, the J call TRBJ1-5, with D uncertain. V lost 5 bases, J lost 4 bases, and 18 bases lay in between. The CDR3 is 16 residues long. Germline CDR1 and CDR2: MDHEN and SYDVKM. In DNA, the CDR3 is TGTGCCAGCAGTCCTCCGATAGGTGGAAGGAATCAGCCCCAGCATTTT. This sequence encodes CASSPPIGGRNQPQHF.

This clone showed up just once. The V call is TRBV5-1, the J call TRBJ2-5, with D unresolved. The CDR3 runs to 15 residues. The V end lost 0 bases, the J end lost 2 bases, and 11 bases lay between the germline ends. Germline CDR1 SGHRS, CDR2 YFSETQ. The CDR3 DNA follows: TGCGCCAGCAGCTTGGGGTCGGGCCGGCAAGAGACCCAGTACTTC. Translated: CASSLGSGRQETQYF.

Details on this clone: An end of the junction does not agree with germline; a read error may underlie this. The chain combines TRBV7-2 with TRBJ2-3; D unresolved. There are 15 residues in the CDR3. From germline, CDR1 is SGHTA and CDR2 FQGNSA. The CDR3 is CASTLAPASTDTQYF. The CDR3 DNA sequence: TGTGCCAGCACCTTAGCACCCGCTAGCACAGATACGCAGTATTTT.